Below are 20 T cell receptor beta chains sequenced from a single sample in a study of OX40 agonist ivuxolimab in advanced cancers. Method: immunoSEQ multiplex PCR; TCRdb's copy keeps in-frame clones and lacks some. The data contain 75,000 to 100,000 clones, 86% of them singletons. The sequenced sample was CD4+ or CD8+ T cells sorted from blood, obtained in a trial of the OX40 agonist ivuxolimab. These receptors were collected from an adult with an advanced solid tumor such as melanoma, head and neck, liver or kidney cancer.

The chain is built from TRBV4-2 and TRBJ1-4, with D perhaps TRBD1 (5 bases). The germline V gene has CDR1 LGHNA and CDR2 YNFKEQ. The ends were cut back, 4 bases at V and 2 bases at J, with 14 bases in the middle. This CDR3 comprises 16 residues. Written as DNA, the CDR3 is TGTGCCAGCAGCCCCCTTGGGGGGAAGACTAATGAAAAACTGTTTTTT. Amino acid sequence: CASSPLGGKTNEKLFF.

This clone showed up just a few times. V and J are TRBV13 and TRBJ2-1, with 7 bases lining up with TRBD2. Germline lookup yields CDR1 PRHDT and CDR2 FYEKMQ (reference sequence). The CDR3 contains 16 residues. J gave up 4 bases and V 0 bases, and 6 bases lay outside the gene matches. CDR3 coding DNA: TGTGCCAGCAGCTTAGGCCTAGCGGAGCTTTACAATGAGCAGTTCTTC. Protein product: CASSLGLAELYNEQFF.

V is TRBV21-1 and J is TRBJ2-1; TRBD1, the table's D call, was not compared with the DNA. TRBV21-1 is labeled a pseudogene. CDR3 length equals 18 residues. The CDR3 DNA follows: TGTGCCAGCAGCAAAGAACAGGCCAAAGGTACCCTATACAATGAGCAGTTCTTC. This sequence encodes CASSKEQAKGTLYNEQFF.

V usage is TRBV4-1 and J usage is TRBJ1-4; D might be TRBD1 (5 bases). V was shortened by 2 bases and J by 1 base, with 14 bases between the two germline ends. The CDR3 loop spans 17 amino acids. Germline-derived CDR1 and CDR2 are MGHRA and YSYEKL. CDR3 nucleotides: TGCGCCAGCAGCCAATCCTCTTACGGGGGAACTAATGAAAAACTGTTTTTT. Protein: CASSQSSYGGTNEKLFF.

V gene TRBV18 combines with J gene TRBJ2-7, with a possible D match to TRBD2 (7 bases). The ends were cut back, 4 bases at V and 5 bases at J, with 12 bases in the middle. The CDR3 loop spans 13 amino acids. Germline V gives CDR1 KGHSH, CDR2 LQKENI. CDR3 sequence reads: CASSLLGGDEQYF. The CDR3 DNA follows: TGTGCCAGCTCACTCCTAGGGGGGGACGAGCAGTACTTC.

This clone was counted once. The V gene is TRBV7-9, the J gene TRBJ1-1; weak D call: TRBD1 (5 bases). CDR3 size: 13 residues. Trimming cost V 3 bases and J 6 bases, with 11 bases left between them. The V gene's germline CDR1 is SEHNR and CDR2 FQNEAQ (reference sequence). CDR3 coding DNA: TGTGCCAGCAGCTTGGCCAGGGTGGCTGAAGCTTTCTTT. This translates into CASSLARVAEAFF.

The chain combines TRBV30 with TRBJ2-1; possibly TRBD2 for D (5 bases). V was pared by 2 bases and J by 10 bases, with 12 bases between. In germline, CDR1 is GTSNPN, CDR2 SVGIG (reference sequence). The CDR3 consists of 12 residues. CDR3 in DNA: TGTGCCTGGAGTTTTTACAAGCGGGAGCAGTTCTTC. Amino acid sequence: CAWSFYKREQFF.

This rearrangement joins TRBV7-9 to TRBJ1-2; TRBD1 matches at 8 bases. The CDR3 runs to 14 residues. V shed 5 bases, J shed 7 bases, and the junction held 9 bases outside the gene matches. Germline V gene lookup returns CDR1 SEHNR and CDR2 FQNEAQ (reference sequence). CDR3 bases: TGTGCCAGCAGCACACCCGGACAGGGACGTGGCTACACCTTC. Encoded protein: CASSTPGQGRGYTF.

The genes are TRBV6-6 and TRBJ1-3; no firm D call. V was trimmed by 2 bases and J by 3 bases, leaving 8 bases between them. The V gene's germline CDR1 is MNHNY and CDR2 SVGAGI (reference sequence). The CDR3 sequence is 14 residues long. The CDR3, as DNA: TGTGCCAGCAGTTACGACACCGATGGAAACACCATATATTTT. It yields the protein CASSYDTDGNTIYF.

The chain joins TRBV7-2 to TRBJ2-3; unclear D gene. Trimming removed 1 base from V and 7 bases from J, with 12 bases in between. Germline-derived CDR1 and CDR2 are SGHTA and FQGNSA. The CDR3 runs 14 residues. CDR3 bases: TGTGCCAGCAGCTTAGGCCTGCACAGTAATACGCAGTATTTT. Translation gives CASSLGLHSNTQYF.

The rearrangement links TRBV18 to TRBJ1-1, with a weak D call TRBD1 (5 bases). CDR1 and CDR2 from the germline V gene are KGHSH and LQKENI. CDR3 length: 12 amino acids. The ends were cut back, 7 bases at V and 3 bases at J, with 9 bases in the middle. This CDR3 reads CASLTGDTEAFF. The CDR3 coding sequence is TGTGCCAGCTTAACAGGAGACACTGAAGCTTTCTTT. Complete variable domain (other parts from reference TRBV18 and TRBJ1-1): NAGVMQNPRHLVRRRGQEARLRCSPMKGHSHVYWYRQLPEEGLKFMVYLQKENIIDESGMPKERFSAEFPKEGPSILRIQQVVRGDSAAYFCASLTGDTEAFFGQGTRLTVV.

This chain links TRBV19 with TRBJ1-2, with D unclear. The V gene's germline CDR1 is LNHDA and CDR2 SQIVND (reference sequence). Trimming shortened V by 5 bases and J by 5 bases, and 6 bases separated the two germline ends. This CDR3 contains 11 residues. The CDR3 spells CASSSGYGYTF. CDR3 sequence (DNA): TGTGCCAGTAGTTCCGGATATGGCTACACCTTC.

The chain carries TRBV5-5 and TRBJ1-2; perhaps TRBD1 as D (5 bases). The ends were cut back, 5 bases at V and 6 bases at J, with 20 bases in the middle. Germline values: CDR1 SGHKS, CDR2 YYEKEE (reference sequence). CDR3 length: 15 residues. CDR3 in amino acids: CASSVREPRGDGYTF. The DNA for the CDR3 is TGTGCCAGCAGTGTTAGAGAACCCCGGGGGGATGGCTACACCTTC.

The chain is built from TRBV19 and TRBJ2-1; 10 bases map to TRBD2. The trim removed 1 base at V and 12 bases at J, leaving 9 bases unmatched. The CDR3 runs to 15 residues. Germline V lookup: CDR1 LNHDA, CDR2 SQIVND (reference sequence). CDR3 region: CASSIGLRVAGGQFF. The CDR3 region has the DNA TGTGCCAGTAGTATAGGCCTGAGGGTAGCGGGAGGGCAGTTCTTC.

V is TRBV9 and J is TRBJ2-1; 7 bases fit TRBD2. This CDR3 region has 16 residues. J lost 2 bases, V lost 3 bases, and 8 bases had no gene match. Looked up from germline, CDR1 is SGDLS and CDR2 is YYNGEE. CDR3 loop: CASSDGGGLAYNEQFF. CDR3 nucleotides: TGTGCCAGCAGCGATGGGGGAGGACTAGCCTACAATGAGCAGTTCTTC.

The rearrangement links TRBV2 to TRBJ1-1; 8 nucleotides align to TRBD1. The CDR3 length is 14 residues. The V gene end was trimmed by 6 bases and the J gene end by 5 bases; junction bases not matched to a gene: 8. Germline values: CDR1 SNHLY, CDR2 FYNNEI. The CDR3: CASSGTGRGTEAFF. The DNA of the CDR3 is TGTGCCAGCAGCGGGACAGGTAGGGGTACTGAAGCTTTCTTT.

This chain uses TRBV11-2 with TRBJ2-4; a weak D match, TRBD2 (5 bases). Germline-derived CDR1 and CDR2 are SGHAT and FQNNGV. Trimming took 2 bases from V and 0 from J, leaving 14 bases between them. This CDR3 has 17 residues. The CDR3 is CASSLLRVVLAKNIQYF. CDR3 in DNA: TGTGCCAGCAGCTTATTGAGGGTAGTACTAGCCAAAAACATTCAGTACTTC.

The chain couples TRBV9 to TRBJ2-5; tentative D call: TRBD2 (7 bases). V lost 1 base to trimming and J lost 5 bases, with 15 bases between them. The CDR3 totals 15 residues. Per the germline V gene, CDR1 is SGDLS and CDR2 is YYNGEE. The CDR3 region is CASSVTGGLRETQYF. The CDR3 DNA reads TGTGCCAGCAGCGTAACGGGGGGCTTAAGGGAGACCCAGTACTTC.

The chain recombines TRBV11-3 with TRBJ2-7; perhaps TRBD2 as D (6 bases). Germline lookup yields CDR1 SGHNT and CDR2 YENEEA. CDR3 size: 15 residues. Trimming took 4 bases from V and 6 from J, leaving 19 bases between them. The CDR3 region is CASSSEGGPWGEQYF. The CDR3 coding sequence is TGTGCCAGCAGCTCGGAGGGCGGGCCATGGGGCGAGCAGTACTTC.

V and J are TRBV6-1 and TRBJ1-5; D not certain. The CDR3 contains 15 residues. CDR1 MNHNS and CDR2 SASEGT come from the germline V gene. V was pared by 3 bases and J by 1 base, with 10 bases between. The CDR3 reads CASSDGVRSNQPQHF. The CDR3 nucleotides read TGTGCCAGCAGTGATGGGGTCCGAAGCAATCAGCCCCAGCATTTT.